Detailed here is one TCR beta chain. Between the trimmed V and J ends, which lost 4 bases and 1 base, there was a span of 10 bases. The germline CDR1 and CDR2 sequences are SNHLY and FYNNEI. CDR3 size: 14 residues. The method was immunoSEQ multiplex PCR; TCRdb's version includes in-frame clones alone and lacks a portion of them. The sample comprises over 130,000 clones, more than 80% of which are singletons, and less than 3.5% rests with the top ten. The sample belongs to a study of T cell responses to AZD1222 COVID-19 vaccine. V usage is TRBV2 and J usage is TRBJ2-5, with D maybe TRBD1 (5 bases). This clonotype originated in an adult who received the AZD1222 COVID-19 vaccine. Sequencing used peripheral blood, obtained 28 days after the second AZD1222 dose. For the CDR3, the DNA is TGTGCCAGCAGTGTTTGGACACCCCAAGAGACCCAGTACTTC. This translates into CASSVWTPQETQYF.